This T cell receptor (beta chain) stems from a study of T cells in Graves' hyperthyroidism and ophthalmopathy. The CDR3 is made up of 13 amino acids. Trimming removed 7 bases at V and 8 bases at J, with 17 bases between. Germline CDR1 MNHNS, CDR2 SASEGT. Diagnoses used clinical symptoms, serum thyroxine and TRAb, thyroid ultrasound and orbital computed tomography. This clonotype has at least ten counts. There were TCR beta CDR3 regions amplified from RNA transcripts. With the HTBI primer set, the TCR CDR3 went through a first round of RT-PCR. TCRdb independently ran MiXCR on the multiplex PCR reads; one entry per CDR3 protein. Seen here are 350,000 to 400,000 distinct CDR3 sequences, under 15% observed once, and the top ten hold about 31%.

The rearrangement links TRBV6-1 to TRBJ1-2; D gene unclear. Sequencing was performed on blood. This TCR was recovered from a woman younger than 45 with Graves' hyperthyroidism. The CDR3 nucleotides read TGTGCCAGCAACGACCGTATGGGGTACGGCTACACCTTC. It translates to CASNDRMGYGYTF.